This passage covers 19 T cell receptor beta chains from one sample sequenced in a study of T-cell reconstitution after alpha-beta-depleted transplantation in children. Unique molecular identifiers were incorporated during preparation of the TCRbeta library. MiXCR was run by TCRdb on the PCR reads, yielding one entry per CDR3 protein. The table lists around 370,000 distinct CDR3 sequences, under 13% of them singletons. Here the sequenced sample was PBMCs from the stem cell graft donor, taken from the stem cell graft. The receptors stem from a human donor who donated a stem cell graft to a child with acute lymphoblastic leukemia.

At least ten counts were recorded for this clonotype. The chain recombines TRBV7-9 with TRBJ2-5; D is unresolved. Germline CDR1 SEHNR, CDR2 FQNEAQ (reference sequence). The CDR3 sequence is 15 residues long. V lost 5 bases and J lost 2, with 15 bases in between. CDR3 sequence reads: CASSPLGRQQETQYF. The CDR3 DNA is TGTGCCAGCAGCCCCCTAGGGCGGCAACAAGAGACCCAGTACTTC.

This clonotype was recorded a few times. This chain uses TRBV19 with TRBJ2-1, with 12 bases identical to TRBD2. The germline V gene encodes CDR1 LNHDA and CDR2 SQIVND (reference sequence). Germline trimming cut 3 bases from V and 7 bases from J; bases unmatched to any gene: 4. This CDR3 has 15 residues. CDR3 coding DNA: TGTGCCAGTAGTATTGGACTAGCGGGACTAAATGAGCAGTTCTTC. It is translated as CASSIGLAGLNEQFF. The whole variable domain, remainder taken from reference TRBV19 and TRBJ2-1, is DGGITQSPKYLFRKEGQNVTLSCEQNLNHDAMYWYRQDPGQGLRLIYYSQIVNDFQKGDIAEGYSVSREKKESFPLTVTSAQKNPTAFYLCASSIGLAGLNEQFFGPGTRLTVL.

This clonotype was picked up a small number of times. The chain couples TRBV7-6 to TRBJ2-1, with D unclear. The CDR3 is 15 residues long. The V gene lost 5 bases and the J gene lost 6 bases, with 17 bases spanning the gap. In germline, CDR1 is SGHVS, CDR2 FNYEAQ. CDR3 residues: CASSVGPISSNEQFF. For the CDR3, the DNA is TGTGCCAGCAGCGTTGGACCGATTTCTAGCAATGAGCAGTTCTTC.

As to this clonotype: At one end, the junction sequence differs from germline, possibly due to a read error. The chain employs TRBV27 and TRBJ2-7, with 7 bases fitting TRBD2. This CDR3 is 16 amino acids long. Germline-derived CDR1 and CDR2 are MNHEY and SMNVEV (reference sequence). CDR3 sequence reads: CASSSGVPSGSYEHYF. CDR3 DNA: TGTGCCAGCAGTTCCGGGGTGCCTAGCGGTTCCTACGAGCACTACTTC.

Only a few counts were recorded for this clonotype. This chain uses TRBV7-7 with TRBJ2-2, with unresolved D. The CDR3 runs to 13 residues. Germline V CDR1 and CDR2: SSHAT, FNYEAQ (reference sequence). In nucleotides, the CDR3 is TGTGCTAGCTGCTCCCATCGTGGCGGGGAGCTGTTTTTT. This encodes CASCSHRGGELFF.

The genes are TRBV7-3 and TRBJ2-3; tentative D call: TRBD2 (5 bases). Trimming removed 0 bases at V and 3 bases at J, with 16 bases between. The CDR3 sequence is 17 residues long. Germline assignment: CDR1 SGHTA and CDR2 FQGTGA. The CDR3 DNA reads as TGTGCCAGCAGCTTAACCCCCAGAGCGGTCGGTACAGATACGCAGTATTTT. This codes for CASSLTPRAVGTDTQYF.

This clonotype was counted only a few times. CDR3 loop: CASNGQGPYNEQFF. Here the CDR3 DNA reads TGTGCCAGCAATGGACAGGGCCCCTACAATGAGCAGTTCTTC. The rearrangement uses TRBV12-3 or TRBV12-4 and TRBJ2-1; 8 nucleotides align to TRBD1. The CDR3 sequence is 14 residues long. V shed 7 bases, J shed 2 bases, and the junction held 4 bases outside the gene matches.

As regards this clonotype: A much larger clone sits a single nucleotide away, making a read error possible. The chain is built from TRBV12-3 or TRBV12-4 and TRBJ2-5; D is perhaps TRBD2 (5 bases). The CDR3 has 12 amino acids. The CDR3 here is CVSSRAGETQYF. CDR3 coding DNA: TGTGTCAGCAGTAGGGCGGGAGAGACCCAGTACTTC.

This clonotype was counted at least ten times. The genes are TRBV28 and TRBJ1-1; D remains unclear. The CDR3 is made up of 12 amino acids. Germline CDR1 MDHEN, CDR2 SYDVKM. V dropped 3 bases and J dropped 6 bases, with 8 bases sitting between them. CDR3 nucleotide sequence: TGTGCCAGCAGTTTGGTGGTATCTGAAGCTTTCTTT. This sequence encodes CASSLVVSEAFF.

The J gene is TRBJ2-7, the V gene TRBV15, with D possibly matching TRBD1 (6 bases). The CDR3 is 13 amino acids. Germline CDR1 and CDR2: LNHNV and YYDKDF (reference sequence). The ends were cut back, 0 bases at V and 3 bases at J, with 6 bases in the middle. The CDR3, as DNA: TGTGCCACCAGCAGAGAACAGGGCTACGAGCAGTACTTC. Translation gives CATSREQGYEQYF.

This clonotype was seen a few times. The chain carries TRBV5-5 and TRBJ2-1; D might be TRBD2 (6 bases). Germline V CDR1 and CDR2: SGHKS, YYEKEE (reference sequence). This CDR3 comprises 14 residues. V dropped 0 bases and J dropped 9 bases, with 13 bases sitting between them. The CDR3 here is CASSLGWRAVEQFF. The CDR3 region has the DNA TGTGCCAGCAGCTTGGGTTGGAGGGCTGTTGAGCAGTTCTTC.

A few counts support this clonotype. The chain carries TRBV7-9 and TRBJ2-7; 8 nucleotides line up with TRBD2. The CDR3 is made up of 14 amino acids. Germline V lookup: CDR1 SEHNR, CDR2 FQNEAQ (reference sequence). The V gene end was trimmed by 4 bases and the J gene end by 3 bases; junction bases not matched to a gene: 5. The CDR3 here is CASSSGLVYYEQYF. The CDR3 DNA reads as TGTGCCAGCAGCTCGGGACTAGTCTACTACGAGCAGTACTTC. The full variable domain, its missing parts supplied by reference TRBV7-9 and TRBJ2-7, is DTGVSQNPRHKITKRGQNVTFRCDPISEHNRLYWYRQTLGQGPEFLTYFQNEAQLEKSRLLSDRFSAERPKGSFSTLEIQRTEQGDSAMYLCASSSGLVYYEQYFGPGTRLTVT.

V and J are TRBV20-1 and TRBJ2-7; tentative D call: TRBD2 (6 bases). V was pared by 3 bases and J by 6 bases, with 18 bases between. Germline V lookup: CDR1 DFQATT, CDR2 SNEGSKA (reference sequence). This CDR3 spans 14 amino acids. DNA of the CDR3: TGCAGTGCTAGTCGATCGACTAGTCCCCTCGAGCAGTACTTC. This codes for CSASRSTSPLEQYF.

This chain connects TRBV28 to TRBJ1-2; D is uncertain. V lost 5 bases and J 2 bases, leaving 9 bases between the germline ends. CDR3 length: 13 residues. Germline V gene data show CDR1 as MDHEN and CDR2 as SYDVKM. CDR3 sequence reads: CASSHPLNYGYTF. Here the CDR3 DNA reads TGTGCCAGCAGTCACCCCCTGAACTATGGCTACACCTTC.

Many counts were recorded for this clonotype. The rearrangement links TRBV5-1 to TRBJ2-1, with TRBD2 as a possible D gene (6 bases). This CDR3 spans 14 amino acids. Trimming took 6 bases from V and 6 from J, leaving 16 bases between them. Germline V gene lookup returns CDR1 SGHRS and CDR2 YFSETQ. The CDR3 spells CASTPGVLGNEQFF. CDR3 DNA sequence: TGCGCCAGCACCCCGGGGGTGTTGGGCAATGAGCAGTTCTTC. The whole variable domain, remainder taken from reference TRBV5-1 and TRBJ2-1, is KAGVTQTPRYLIKTRGQQVTLSCSPISGHRSVSWYQQTPGQGLQFLFEYFSETQRNKGNFPGRFSGRQFSNSRSEMNVSTLELGDSALYLCASTPGVLGNEQFFGPGTRLTVL.

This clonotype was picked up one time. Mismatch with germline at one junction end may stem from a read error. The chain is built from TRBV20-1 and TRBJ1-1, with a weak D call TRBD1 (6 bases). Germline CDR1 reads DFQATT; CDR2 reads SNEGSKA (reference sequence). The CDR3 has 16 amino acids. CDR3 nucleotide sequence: TGCTGTGCTAGAGACGAAAGACAGGCTCTCCGCGCTGAAGCTTTCTTT. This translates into CCARDERQALRAEAFF.

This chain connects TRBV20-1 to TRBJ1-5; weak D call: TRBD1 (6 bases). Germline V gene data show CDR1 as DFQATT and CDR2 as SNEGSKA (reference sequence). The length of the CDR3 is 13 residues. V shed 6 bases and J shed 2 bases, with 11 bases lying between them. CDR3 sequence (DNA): TGCAGTGCCTCTCCAGGGGGCAATCAGCCCCAGCATTTT. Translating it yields CSASPGGNQPQHF.

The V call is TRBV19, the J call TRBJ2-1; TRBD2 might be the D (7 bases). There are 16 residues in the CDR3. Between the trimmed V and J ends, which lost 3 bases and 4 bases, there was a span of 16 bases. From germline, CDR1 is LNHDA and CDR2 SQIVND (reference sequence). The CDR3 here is CASSIGGAGPYNEQFF. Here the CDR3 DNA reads TGTGCCAGTAGTATTGGGGGGGCGGGGCCTTACAATGAGCAGTTCTTC.

The CDR3 coding sequence is TGTGCCAGCAGCCCTTGGACAGGGGTGGAGCAGTTCTTC. Residues: CASSPWTGVEQFF. The chain couples TRBV7-9 to TRBJ2-1, with 9 bases matching TRBD1. V shed 5 bases, J shed 10 bases, and the junction held 6 bases outside the gene matches. CDR3 length equals 13 residues. Germline V gene sequence: CDR1 SEHNR, CDR2 FQNEAQ (reference sequence).